The sequence of this TCR beta chain was determined in a study of blood T cell repertoires in COVID-19. Germline lookup yields CDR1 SGHRS and CDR2 YFSETQ. CDR3 length equals 16 residues. Trimming cost V 0 bases and J 6 bases; bases outside gene matches: 3. TCRdb's copy holds only in-frame clones and misses some; the assay was immunoSEQ multiplex PCR. Seen here are hundreds of thousands of clones, over 75% observed once, and the top ten hold around 1.1%. The clonotype originates from a young man who had recovered from COVID-19. This chain connects TRBV5-1 to TRBJ2-1, with 13 bases aligning to TRBD2. The specimen was PBMCs or T cells enriched from blood (not recorded which). The CDR3 DNA reads as TGCGCCAGCAGCTTGGCCACTAGCGGGAGGGGCAATGAGCAGTTCTTC. It translates to CASSLATSGRGNEQFF.